This T cell receptor beta chain stems from a study of T cell repertoires in cytomegalovirus infection. Per the germline V gene, CDR1 is MDHEN and CDR2 is SYDVKM. The CDR3 runs to 14 residues. Trimming removed 7 bases from V and 4 bases from J, with 13 bases in between. TCRdb ran MiXCR on the reads and lists one entry per CDR3 protein. The repertoire includes about 740,000 distinct CDR3 sequences, about 40% of them detected once, and more than 2.5% sits in the top ten. This clonotype was sampled from a human donor in good health (CMV status not recorded). Some clones in this sample may be carry-over from other donors' samples. The source material was PBMCs. V gene TRBV28 combines with J gene TRBJ1-4; D call uncertain. The CDR3 protein is CASTSWGVNEKLFF. The CDR3 DNA sequence: TGTGCCAGCACCTCGTGGGGAGTTAATGAAAAACTGTTTTTT.